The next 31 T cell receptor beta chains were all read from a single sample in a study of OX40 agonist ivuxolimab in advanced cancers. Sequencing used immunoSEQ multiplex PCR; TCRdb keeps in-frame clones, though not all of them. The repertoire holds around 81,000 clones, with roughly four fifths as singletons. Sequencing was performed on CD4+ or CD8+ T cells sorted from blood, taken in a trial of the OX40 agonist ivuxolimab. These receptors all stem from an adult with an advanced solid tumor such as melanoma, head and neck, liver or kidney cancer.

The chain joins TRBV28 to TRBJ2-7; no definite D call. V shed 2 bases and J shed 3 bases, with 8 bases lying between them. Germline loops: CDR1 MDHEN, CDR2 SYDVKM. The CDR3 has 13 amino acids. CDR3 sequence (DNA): TGTGCCAGCAGTTTAGGGGTTCTCTACGAGCAGTACTTC. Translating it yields CASSLGVLYEQYF.

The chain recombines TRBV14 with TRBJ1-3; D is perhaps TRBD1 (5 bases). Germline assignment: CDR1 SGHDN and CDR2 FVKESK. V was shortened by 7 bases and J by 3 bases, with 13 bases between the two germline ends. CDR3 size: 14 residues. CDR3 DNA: TGTGCCAGCAAACCCCGGGACGGTGGAAACACCATATATTTT. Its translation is CASKPRDGGNTIYF.

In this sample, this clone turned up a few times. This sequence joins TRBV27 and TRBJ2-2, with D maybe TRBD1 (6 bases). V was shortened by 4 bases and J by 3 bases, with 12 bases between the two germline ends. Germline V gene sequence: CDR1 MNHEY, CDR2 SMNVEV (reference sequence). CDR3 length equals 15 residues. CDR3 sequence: CASSSRGKHTGELFF. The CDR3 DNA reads TGTGCCAGCAGTTCCAGGGGAAAGCACACCGGGGAGCTGTTTTTT.

The CDR3, as DNA: TGTGCCAGCAGCTTGCAGGGTGGCACTGAAGCTTTCTTT. This translates into CASSLQGGTEAFF. The chain carries TRBV7-2 and TRBJ1-1; D perhaps matches TRBD1 (5 bases). The CDR3 extends over 13 amino acids. In germline, CDR1 is SGHTA, CDR2 FQGNSA. Trimming took 3 bases from V and 4 from J, leaving 9 bases between them.

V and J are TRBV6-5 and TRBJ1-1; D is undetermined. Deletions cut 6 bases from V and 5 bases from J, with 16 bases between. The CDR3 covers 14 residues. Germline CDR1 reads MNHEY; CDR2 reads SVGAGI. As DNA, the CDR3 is TGTGCCAGCAGCCTGCGGACGGGAAGGACTGAAGCTTTCTTT. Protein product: CASSLRTGRTEAFF.

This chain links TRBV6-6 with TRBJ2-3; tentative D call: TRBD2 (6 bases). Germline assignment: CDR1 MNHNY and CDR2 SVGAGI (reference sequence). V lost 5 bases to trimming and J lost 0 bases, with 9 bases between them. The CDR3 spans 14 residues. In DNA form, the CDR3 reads TGTGCCAGCAGTCACCGGGGGAGCACAGATACGCAGTATTTT. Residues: CASSHRGSTDTQYF.

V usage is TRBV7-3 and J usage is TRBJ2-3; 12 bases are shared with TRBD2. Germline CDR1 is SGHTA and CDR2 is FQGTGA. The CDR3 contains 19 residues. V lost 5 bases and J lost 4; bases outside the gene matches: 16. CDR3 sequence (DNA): TGTGCCAGCAGCACCCCTAGCGGGAGGGGAGGGAGTCCGCCAGATACGCAGTATTTT. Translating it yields CASSTPSGRGGSPPDTQYF.

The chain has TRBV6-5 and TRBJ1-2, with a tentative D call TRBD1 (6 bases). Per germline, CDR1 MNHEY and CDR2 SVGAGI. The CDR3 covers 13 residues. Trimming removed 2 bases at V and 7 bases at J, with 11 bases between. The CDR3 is CASSYTQGRGYTF. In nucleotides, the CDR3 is TGTGCCAGCAGTTACACACAGGGTCGTGGCTACACCTTC.

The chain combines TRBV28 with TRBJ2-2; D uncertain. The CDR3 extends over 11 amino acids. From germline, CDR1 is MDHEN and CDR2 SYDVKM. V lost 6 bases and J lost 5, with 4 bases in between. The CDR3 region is CASRSTGELFF. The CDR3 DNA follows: TGTGCCAGCAGGTCTACCGGGGAGCTGTTTTTT. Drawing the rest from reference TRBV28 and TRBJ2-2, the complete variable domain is DVKVTQSSRYLVKRTGEKVFLECVQDMDHENMFWYRQDPGLGLRLIYFSYDVKMKEKGDIPEGYSVSREKKERFSLILESASTNQTSMYLCASRSTGELFFGEGSRLTVL.

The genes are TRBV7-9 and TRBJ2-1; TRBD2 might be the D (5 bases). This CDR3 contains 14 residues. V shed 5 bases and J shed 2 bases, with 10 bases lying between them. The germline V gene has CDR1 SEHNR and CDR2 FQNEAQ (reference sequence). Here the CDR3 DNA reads TGTGCCAGCAGCCACATGAGGGCCTACAATGAGCAGTTCTTC. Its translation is CASSHMRAYNEQFF. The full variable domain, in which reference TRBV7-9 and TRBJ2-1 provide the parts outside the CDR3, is DTGVSQNPRHKITKRGQNVTFRCDPISEHNRLYWYRQTLGQGPEFLTYFQNEAQLEKSRLLSDRFSAERPKGSFSTLEIQRTEQGDSAMYLCASSHMRAYNEQFFGPGTRLTVL.

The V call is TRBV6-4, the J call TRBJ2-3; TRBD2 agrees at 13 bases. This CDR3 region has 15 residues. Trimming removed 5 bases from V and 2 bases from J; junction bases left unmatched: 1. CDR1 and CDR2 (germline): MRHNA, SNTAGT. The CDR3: CASSTSGGATDTQYF. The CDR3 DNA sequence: TGTGCCAGCAGTACTAGCGGGGGGGCCACAGATACGCAGTATTTT.

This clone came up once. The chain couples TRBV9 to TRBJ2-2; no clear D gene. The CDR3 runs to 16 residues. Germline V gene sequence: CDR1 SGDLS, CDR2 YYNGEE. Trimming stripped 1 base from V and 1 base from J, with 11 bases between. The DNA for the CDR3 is TGTGCCAGCAGCGTAATTGGGGTCGGGAACACCGGGGAGCTGTTTTTT. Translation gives CASSVIGVGNTGELFF. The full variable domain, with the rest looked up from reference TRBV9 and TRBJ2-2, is DSGVTQTPKHLITATGQRVTLRCSPRSGDLSVYWYQQSLDQGLQFLIQYYNGEERAKGNILERFSAQQFPDLHSELNLSSLELGDSALYFCASSVIGVGNTGELFFGEGSRLTVL.

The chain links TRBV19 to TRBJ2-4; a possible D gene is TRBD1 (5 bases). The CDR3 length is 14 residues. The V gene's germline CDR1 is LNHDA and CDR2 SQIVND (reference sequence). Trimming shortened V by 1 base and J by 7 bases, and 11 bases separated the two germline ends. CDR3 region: CASSIAAGWNIQYF. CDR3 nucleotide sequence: TGTGCCAGTAGTATAGCGGCAGGGTGGAACATTCAGTACTTC.

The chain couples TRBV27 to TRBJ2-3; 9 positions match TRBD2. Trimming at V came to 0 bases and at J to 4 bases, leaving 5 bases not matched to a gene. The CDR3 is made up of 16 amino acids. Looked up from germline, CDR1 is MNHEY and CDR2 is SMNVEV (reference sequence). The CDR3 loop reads CASSLSVAGESDTQYF. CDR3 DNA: TGTGCCAGCAGTTTATCTGTAGCGGGAGAATCAGATACGCAGTATTTT.

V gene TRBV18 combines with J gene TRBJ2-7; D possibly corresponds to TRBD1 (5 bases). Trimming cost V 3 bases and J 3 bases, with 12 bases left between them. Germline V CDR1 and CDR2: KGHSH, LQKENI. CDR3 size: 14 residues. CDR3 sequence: CASSPSGLGYEQYF. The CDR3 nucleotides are TGTGCCAGCTCACCTTCAGGGCTCGGCTACGAGCAGTACTTC.

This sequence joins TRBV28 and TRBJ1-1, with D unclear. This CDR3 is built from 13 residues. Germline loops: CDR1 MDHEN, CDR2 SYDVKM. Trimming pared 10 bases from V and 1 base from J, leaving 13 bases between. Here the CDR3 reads CATHLAGNTEAFF. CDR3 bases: TGTGCCACCCACCTGGCGGGGAACACTGAAGCTTTCTTT.

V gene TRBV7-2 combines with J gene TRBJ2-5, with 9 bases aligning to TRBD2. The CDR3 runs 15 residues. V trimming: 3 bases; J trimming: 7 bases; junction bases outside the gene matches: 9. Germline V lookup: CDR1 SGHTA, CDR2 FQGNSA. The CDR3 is CASSLEANSGRTQYF. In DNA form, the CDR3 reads TGTGCCAGCAGCTTGGAGGCCAATAGCGGGAGGACCCAGTACTTC.

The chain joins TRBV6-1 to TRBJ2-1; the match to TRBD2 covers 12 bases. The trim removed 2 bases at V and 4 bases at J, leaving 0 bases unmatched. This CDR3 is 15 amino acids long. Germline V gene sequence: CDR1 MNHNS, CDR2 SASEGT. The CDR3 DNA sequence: TGTGCCAGCAGTGAACTAGCGGGAGGGTACAATGAGCAGTTCTTC. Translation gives CASSELAGGYNEQFF.

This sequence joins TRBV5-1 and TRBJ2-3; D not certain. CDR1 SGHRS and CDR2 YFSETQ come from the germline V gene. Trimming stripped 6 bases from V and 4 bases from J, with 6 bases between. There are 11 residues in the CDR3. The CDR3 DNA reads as TGCGCCAGCACCCTCGCAGATACGCAGTATTTT. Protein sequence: CASTLADTQYF. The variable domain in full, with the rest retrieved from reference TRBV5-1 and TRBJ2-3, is KAGVTQTPRYLIKTRGQQVTLSCSPISGHRSVSWYQQTPGQGLQFLFEYFSETQRNKGNFPGRFSGRQFSNSRSEMNVSTLELGDSALYLCASTLADTQYFGPGTRLTVL.

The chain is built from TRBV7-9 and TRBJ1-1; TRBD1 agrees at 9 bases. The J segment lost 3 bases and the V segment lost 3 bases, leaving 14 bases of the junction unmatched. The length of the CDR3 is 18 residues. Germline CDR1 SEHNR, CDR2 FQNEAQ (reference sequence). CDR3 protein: CASSFWGQGGLKYTEAFF. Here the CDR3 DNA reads TGTGCCAGCAGCTTTTGGGGACAGGGAGGTTTAAAGTACACTGAAGCTTTCTTT.

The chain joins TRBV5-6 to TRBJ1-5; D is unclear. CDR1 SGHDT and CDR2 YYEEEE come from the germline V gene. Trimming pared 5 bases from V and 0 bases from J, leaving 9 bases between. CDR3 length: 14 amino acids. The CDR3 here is CASSREYSNQPQHF. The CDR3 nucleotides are TGTGCCAGCAGTCGGGAATATAGCAATCAGCCCCAGCATTTT.

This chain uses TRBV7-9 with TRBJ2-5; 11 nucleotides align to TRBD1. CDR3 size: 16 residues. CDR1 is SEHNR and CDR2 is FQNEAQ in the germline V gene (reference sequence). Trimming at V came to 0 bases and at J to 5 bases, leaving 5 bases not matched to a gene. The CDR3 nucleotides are TGTGCCAGCAGCTTAGCAGGACAGGGGGCGGGTGAGACCCAGTACTTC. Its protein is CASSLAGQGAGETQYF.

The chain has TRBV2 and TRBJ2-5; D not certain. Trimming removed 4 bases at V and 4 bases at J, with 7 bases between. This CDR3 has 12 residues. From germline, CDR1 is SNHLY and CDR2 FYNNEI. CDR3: CASSASGETQYF. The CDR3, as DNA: TGTGCCAGCAGTGCAAGTGGAGAGACCCAGTACTTC.

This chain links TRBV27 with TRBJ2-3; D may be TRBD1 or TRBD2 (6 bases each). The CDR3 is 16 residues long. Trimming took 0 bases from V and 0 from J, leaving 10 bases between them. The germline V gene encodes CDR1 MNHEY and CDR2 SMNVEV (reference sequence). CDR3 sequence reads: CASSLSGGGSTDTQYF. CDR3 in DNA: TGTGCCAGCAGTTTATCCGGGGGCGGTAGCACAGATACGCAGTATTTT.

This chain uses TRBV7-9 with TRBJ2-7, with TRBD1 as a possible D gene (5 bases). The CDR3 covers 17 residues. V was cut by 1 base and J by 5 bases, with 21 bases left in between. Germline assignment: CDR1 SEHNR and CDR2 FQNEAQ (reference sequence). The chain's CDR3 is CASSLVIGVLKAHEQYF. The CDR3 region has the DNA TGTGCCAGCAGCTTAGTAATAGGGGTCCTGAAAGCCCACGAGCAGTACTTC.

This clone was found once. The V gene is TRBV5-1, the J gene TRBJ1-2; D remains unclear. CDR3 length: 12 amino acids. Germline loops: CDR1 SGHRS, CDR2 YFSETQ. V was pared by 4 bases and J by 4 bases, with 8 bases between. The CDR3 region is CASSTESYGYTF. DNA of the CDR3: TGCGCCAGCAGCACAGAAAGCTATGGCTACACCTTC. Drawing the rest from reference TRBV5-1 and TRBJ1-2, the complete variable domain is KAGVTQTPRYLIKTRGQQVTLSCSPISGHRSVSWYQQTPGQGLQFLFEYFSETQRNKGNFPGRFSGRQFSNSRSEMNVSTLELGDSALYLCASSTESYGYTFGSGTRLTVV.

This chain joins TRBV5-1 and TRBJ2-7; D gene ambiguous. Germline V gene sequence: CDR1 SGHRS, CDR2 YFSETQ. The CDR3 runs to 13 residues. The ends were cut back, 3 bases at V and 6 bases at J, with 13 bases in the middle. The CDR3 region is CASSWTLGSEQYV. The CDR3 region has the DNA TGCGCCAGCAGCTGGACCCTAGGTAGCGAGCAGTACGTC.

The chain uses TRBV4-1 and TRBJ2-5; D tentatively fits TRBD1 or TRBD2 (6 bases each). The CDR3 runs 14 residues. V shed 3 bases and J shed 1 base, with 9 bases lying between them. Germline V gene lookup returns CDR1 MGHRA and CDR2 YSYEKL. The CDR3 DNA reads TGCGCCAGCAGCCAGGGGGGCCTCCAAGAGACCCAGTACTTC. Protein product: CASSQGGLQETQYF.

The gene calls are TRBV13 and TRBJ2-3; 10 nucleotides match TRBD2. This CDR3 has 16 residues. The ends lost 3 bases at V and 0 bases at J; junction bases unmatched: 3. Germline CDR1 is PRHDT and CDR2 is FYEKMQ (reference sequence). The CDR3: CASSFTGLASTDTQYF. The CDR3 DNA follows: TGTGCCAGCAGCTTCACGGGACTAGCGAGCACAGATACGCAGTATTTT.

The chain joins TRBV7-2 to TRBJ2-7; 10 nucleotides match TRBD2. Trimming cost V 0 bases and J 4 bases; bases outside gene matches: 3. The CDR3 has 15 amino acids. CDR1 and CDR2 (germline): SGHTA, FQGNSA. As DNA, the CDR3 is TGTGCCAGCAGCTTAGCCAGCGGGGGGGCTTACGAGCAGTACGTC. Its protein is CASSLASGGAYEQYV.

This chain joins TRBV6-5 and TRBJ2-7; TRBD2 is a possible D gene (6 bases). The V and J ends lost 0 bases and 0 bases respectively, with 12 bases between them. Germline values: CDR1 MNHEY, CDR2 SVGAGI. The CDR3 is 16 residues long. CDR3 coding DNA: TGTGCCAGCAGTTACTCGACTAGAGGCATCTCCTACGAGCAGTACTTC. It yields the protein CASSYSTRGISYEQYF.